The T cell receptor beta chain described here comes from a study of blood T cell repertoires in COVID-19. The CDR3 totals 14 residues. Germline V gene lookup returns CDR1 SQVTM and CDR2 ANQGSEA. V gave up 6 bases and J gave up 8 bases, with 19 bases separating them. The protocol was immunoSEQ multiplex PCR, while the TCRdb copy is restricted to in-frame clones and leaves out a portion. The table records about 240,000 clones, roughly 80% of them present only once. The source is a woman younger than 30 with acute or convalescent COVID-19. The chain links TRBV29-1 to TRBJ2-2; tentatively, D is TRBD2 (5 bases). The specimen was peripheral blood. As DNA, the CDR3 is TGCAGCGTCCTTAGGACTGGATCCCGGGGGGAGCTGTTTTTT. As protein: CSVLRTGSRGELFF.